This entry concerns a single T cell receptor (beta chain). Its cognate antigen is unknown. This specimen belongs to a study of human T cells and chemical hapten exposure. Study overall: TCR yields per sample varied, mainly owing to small pooled library volume differences.

The CDR3 length is 17 residues. CDR1 and CDR2 from the germline V gene are SGHRS and YFSETQ. Germline trimming cut 3 bases from V and 4 bases from J; bases unmatched to any gene: 15. Sample time point: patch test 1, 2 weeks after DPC sensitization. This sample's treatment: therapeutic diphenylcyclopropenone sensitization with weekly scalp DPC. Unfractionated whole blood was the source of the extracted total RNA. Separate cDNA molecules received unique molecular identifiers, which the library attached to them. TCRdb reprocessed the RACE reads via MiXCR and lists one record per CDR3 protein. The sample has fewer than 95,000 distinct CDR3 sequences, 10% seen once. Notes on the study in general: Expanded TCRs were compared with controls, and the expanded TCRs formed significantly more large CDR3 similarity clusters.

V usage is TRBV5-1 and J usage is TRBJ1-1; 7 bases agree with TRBD1. This clonotype was obtained from a man in his forties or fifties with alopecia areata. Some clones in this sample may be carry-over from other donors' samples. The material was whole blood, obtained in connection with sensitization to the hapten diphenylcyclopropenone (DPC). In nucleotides, the CDR3 is TGCGCCAGCAGCTCGGGACTAGCTCAGGGGGGAGGCACTGAAGCTTTCTTT. Translating gives CASSSGLAQGGGTEAFF.